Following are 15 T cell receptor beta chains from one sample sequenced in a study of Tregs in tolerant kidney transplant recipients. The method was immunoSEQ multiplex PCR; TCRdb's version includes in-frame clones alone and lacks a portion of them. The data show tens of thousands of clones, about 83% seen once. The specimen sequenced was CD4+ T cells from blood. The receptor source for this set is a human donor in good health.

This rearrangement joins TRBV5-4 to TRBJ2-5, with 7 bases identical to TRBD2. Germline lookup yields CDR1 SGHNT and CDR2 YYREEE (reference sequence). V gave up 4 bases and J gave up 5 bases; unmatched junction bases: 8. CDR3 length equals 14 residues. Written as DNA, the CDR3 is TGTGCCAGCAGCCGCCGAGCGGGGCAGGAGACCCAGTACTTC. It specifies CASSRRAGQETQYF.

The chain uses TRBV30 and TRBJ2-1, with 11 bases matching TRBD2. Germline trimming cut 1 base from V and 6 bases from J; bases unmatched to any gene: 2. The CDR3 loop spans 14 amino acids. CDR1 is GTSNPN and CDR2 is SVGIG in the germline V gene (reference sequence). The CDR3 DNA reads TGTGCCTGGAGTGAGACTAGCGGGACCAATGAGCAGTTCTTC. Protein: CAWSETSGTNEQFF.

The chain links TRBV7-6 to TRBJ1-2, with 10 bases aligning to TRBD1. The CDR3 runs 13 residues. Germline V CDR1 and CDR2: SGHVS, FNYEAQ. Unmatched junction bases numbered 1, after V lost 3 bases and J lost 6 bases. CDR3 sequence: CASSFGTGDGYTF. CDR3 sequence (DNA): TGTGCCAGCAGCTTTGGGACAGGGGATGGCTACACCTTC.

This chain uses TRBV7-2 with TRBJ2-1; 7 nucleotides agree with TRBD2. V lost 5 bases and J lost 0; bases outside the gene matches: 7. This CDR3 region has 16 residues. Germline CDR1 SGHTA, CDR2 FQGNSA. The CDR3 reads CASSPRGSFSYNEQFF. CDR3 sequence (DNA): TGTGCCAGCAGCCCCCGCGGGAGTTTCTCCTACAATGAGCAGTTCTTC. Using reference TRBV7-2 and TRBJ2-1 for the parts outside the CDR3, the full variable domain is GAGVSQSPSNKVTEKGKDVELRCDPISGHTALYWYRQSLGQGLEFLIYFQGNSAPDKSGLPSDRFSAERTGGSVSTLTIQRTQQEDSAVYLCASSPRGSFSYNEQFFGPGTRLTVL.

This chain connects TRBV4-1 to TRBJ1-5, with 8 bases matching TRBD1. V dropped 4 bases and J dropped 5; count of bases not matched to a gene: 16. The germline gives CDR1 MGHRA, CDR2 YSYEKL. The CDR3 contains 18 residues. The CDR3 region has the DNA TGCGCCAGCAGCCCTAACCCCTACTGGACAGGGTTTGATCAGCCCCAGCATTTT. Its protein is CASSPNPYWTGFDQPQHF.

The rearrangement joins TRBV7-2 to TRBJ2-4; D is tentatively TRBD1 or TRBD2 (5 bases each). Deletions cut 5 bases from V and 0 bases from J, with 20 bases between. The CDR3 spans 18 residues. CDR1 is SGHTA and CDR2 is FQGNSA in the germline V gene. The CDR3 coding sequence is TGTGCCAGCAGCAGGACGCCTCACAGAGGGGTAGCCAAAAACATTCAGTACTTC. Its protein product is CASSRTPHRGVAKNIQYF.

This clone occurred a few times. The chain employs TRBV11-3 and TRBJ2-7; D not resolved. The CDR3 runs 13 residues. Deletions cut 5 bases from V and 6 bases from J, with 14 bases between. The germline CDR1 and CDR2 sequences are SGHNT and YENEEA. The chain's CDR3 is CASSVFGDTEQYF. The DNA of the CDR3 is TGTGCCAGCAGCGTCTTTGGAGACACCGAGCAGTACTTC.

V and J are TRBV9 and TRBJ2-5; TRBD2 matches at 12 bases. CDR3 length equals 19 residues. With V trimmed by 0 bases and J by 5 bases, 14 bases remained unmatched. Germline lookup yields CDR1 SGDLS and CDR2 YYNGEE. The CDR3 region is CASSVEYREATSGGETQYF. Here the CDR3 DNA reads TGTGCCAGCAGCGTAGAATATAGGGAGGCAACTAGCGGGGGGGAGACCCAGTACTTC.

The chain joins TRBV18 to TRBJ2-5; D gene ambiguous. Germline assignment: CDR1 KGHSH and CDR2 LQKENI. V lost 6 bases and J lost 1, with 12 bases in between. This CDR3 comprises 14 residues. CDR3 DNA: TGTGCCAGCTCGCCGACCTCTACCCAAGAGACCCAGTACTTC. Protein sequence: CASSPTSTQETQYF.

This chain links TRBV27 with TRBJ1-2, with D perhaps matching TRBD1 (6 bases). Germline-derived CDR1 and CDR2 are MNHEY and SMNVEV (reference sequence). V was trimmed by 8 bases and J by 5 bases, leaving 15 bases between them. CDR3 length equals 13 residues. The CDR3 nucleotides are TGTGCCAGCCGGAGCTACAGGGAATATGGCTACACCTTC. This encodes CASRSYREYGYTF.

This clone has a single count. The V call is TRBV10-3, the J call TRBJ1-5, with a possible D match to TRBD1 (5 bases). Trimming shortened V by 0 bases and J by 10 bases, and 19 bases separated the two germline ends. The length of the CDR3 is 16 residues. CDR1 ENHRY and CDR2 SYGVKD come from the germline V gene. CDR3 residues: CAISESGVGAISPQHF. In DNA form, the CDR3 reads TGTGCCATCAGTGAGTCGGGGGTCGGAGCAATCAGCCCCCAGCATTTT.

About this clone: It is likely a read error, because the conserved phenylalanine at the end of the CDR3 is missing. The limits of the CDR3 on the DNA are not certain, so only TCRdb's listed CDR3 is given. The CDR3 protein is CSARDPRDIAI. The J gene is TRBJ2-3, the V gene TRBV20-1; no check of the table's D call, TRBD1, against the DNA was made. The V gene's germline CDR1 is DFQATT and CDR2 SNEGSKA (reference sequence). The CDR3 is made up of 11 amino acids, end residues included.

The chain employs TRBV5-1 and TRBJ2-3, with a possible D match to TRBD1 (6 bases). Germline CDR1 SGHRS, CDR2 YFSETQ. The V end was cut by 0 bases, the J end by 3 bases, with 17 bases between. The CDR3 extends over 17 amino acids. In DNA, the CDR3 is TGCGCCAGCAGCTTGGTAGGCTCATTAGGGGGAACAGATACGCAGTATTTT. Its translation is CASSLVGSLGGTDTQYF.

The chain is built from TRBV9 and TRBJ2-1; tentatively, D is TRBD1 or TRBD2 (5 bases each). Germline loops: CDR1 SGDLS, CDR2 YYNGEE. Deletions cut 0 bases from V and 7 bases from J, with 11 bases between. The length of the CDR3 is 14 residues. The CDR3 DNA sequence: TGTGCCAGCAGCGTAGTCGGGGCTGGGAATGAGCAGTTCTTC. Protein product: CASSVVGAGNEQFF.

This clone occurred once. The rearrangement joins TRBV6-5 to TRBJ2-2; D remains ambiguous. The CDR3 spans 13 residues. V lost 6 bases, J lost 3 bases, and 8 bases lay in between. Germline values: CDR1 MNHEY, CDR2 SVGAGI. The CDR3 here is CASSRRDTGELFF. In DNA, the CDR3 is TGTGCCAGCAGCCGGAGAGACACCGGGGAGCTGTTTTTT.